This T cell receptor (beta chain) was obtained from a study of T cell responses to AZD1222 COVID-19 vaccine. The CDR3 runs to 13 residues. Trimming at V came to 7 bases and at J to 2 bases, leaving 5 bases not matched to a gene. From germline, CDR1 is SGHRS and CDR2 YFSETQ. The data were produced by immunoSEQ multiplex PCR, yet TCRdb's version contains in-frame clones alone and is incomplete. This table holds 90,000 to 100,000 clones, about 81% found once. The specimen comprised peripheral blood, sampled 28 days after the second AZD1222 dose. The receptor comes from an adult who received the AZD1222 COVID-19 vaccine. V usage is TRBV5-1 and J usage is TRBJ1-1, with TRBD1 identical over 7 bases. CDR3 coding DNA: TGCGCCAGCGCCGGGACAGCAAACACTGAAGCTTTCTTT. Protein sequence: CASAGTANTEAFF.